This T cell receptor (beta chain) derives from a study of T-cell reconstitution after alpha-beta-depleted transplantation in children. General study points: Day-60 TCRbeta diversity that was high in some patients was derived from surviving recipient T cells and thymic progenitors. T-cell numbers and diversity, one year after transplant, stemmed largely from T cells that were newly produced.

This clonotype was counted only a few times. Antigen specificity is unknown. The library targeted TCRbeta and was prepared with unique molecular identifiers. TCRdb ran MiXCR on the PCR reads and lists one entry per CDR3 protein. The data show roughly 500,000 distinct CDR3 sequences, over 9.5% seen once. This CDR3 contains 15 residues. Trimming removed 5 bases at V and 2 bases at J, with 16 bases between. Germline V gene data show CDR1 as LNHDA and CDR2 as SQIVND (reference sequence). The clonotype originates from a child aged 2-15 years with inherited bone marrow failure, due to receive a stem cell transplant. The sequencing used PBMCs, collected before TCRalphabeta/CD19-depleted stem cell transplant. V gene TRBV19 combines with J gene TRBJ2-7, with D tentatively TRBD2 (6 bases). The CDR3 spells CASSDSSGETYEQYF. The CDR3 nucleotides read TGTGCCAGTAGTGACAGCTCGGGGGAAACCTACGAGCAGTACTTC. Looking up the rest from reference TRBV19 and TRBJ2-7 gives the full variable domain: DGGITQSPKYLFRKEGQNVTLSCEQNLNHDAMYWYRQDPGQGLRLIYYSQIVNDFQKGDIAEGYSVSREKKESFPLTVTSAQKNPTAFYLCASSDSSGETYEQYFGPGTRLTVT.